The clone carrying this T cell receptor beta chain is large within its sample. Its antigen is unknown. V lost 1 base to trimming and J lost 3 bases; unmatched junction nucleotides: 1. This CDR3 is built from 15 residues. CDR1 and CDR2 from the germline V gene are SGHVS and FNYEAQ. This sample was taken from a study of lung T cells in sarcoidosis with Löfgren's syndrome. General study points: TRBV2 was the preferred pairing partner of TRAV12-1, with similar CDR3s.

TCRdb recomputed calls from the reads with MiXCR, one row per CDR3 protein. Among around 9,600 distinct CDR3 sequences listed, about 20% were seen once. Material for sequencing was CD4+ T cells from bronchoalveolar lavage. This sequence was found in a human donor with sarcoidosis (Löfgren's syndrome or another form), or a control subject (not recorded which). The V gene is TRBV7-6, the J gene TRBJ2-3, with 10 bases lining up with TRBD1. The CDR3 DNA reads as TGTGCCAGCAGCTTAGGACAGGGGGCAACAGATACGCAGTATTTT. Translating it yields CASSLGQGATDTQYF.